This T cell receptor (beta chain) was captured by sequencing in a study of blood T cells in healthy people across ages (dated by TCRdb to 2015 to 2017). Regarding the research as a whole: In model experiments, template switching captured roughly one uniquely barcoded TCR beta cDNA molecule for every two T cells. The donors were divided into four age groups: young (average roughly 17 years), middle-aged (around 41), aged (roughly 66) and long-lived (82). To avoid experimental bias, donors of different ages were randomly spread across the sequencing lanes. To track age-related changes in TCR beta repertoire diversity, the study relied on deep sequencing normalized with unique cDNA molecular identifiers. The study analyzed two additional independent replicas of 1 million unique cDNA reads from the same blood draw for two donors, one aged 18 to 29 and one aged 80 or older.

The germline V gene sets CDR1 to SGHTA and CDR2 to FQGNSA. The CDR3 runs 14 residues from the cysteine to the phenylalanine. CDR3 DNA only is kept here, 42 bases in frame from base 1. V is reduced by 7 bases and J by 10 bases, leaving a spacing of 20 bases between them. Receptor amplification or capture employed 5' RACE. The sample was run on an Illumina HiSeq 2500. A second PCR of about 7 to 12 cycles was performed with a sample-barcoded 5' primer and a J-beta primer mix. Each TCR beta cDNA molecule received a unique molecular identifier from a template-switch 5' adaptor carrying 12 random nucleotides. At least 2.5 million CDR3-containing paired-end reads were obtained from each sample. First-strand cDNA was synthesized from all RNA with the Mint cDNA synthesis kit, primed by a TRBC-specific oligonucleotide. After uracil-DNA glycosylase treatment, a first 18-cycle PCR used universal primers M1SS and BC2_uni_R on all cDNA. Under the source paper's analysis protocol: For normalization, 1 million high-quality reads were randomly selected from each sample, with every read carrying a distinct molecular identifier. Reads with shared molecular identifiers were discarded instead of being binned into consensus sequences. MiTCR, run with a Q25 quality threshold and the strictest error-elimination algorithm, handled CDR3 identification, clonotype clustering and error correction. A nonparametric unseen species model using Euler transformation provided a lower-bound estimate of total TCR beta diversity. TCRdb's own reprocessing of the public reads used fastp at Q25 and MiXCR and kept productive beta chains. A single entry per CDR3 protein holds the most common genes and DNA from its merged rows. The V and J calls shown here were made by TCRdb, not taken from the authors' results. This sample holds some 920,000 distinct CDR3 sequences; 51% were observed only once. Of the sample, about 20% is held by the ten largest clones.

What the authors observed across the whole study: The CMV infection status of donors was not known, potentially confounding age-related changes in expanded clonotypes. The long-lived group showed more naive CD4+ T cells, fewer expanded clones and increased TCR diversity than the aged group, suggesting age selection. Estimates of total diversity from one million sequenced T cells were regarded as lower bounds and underestimates. The percentage of naive T cells measured by flow cytometry correlated strongly with observed TCR beta diversity. Because profiling used bulk unsorted PBMCs, naive and antigen-experienced compartments could not be compared conclusively. As age increased, observed TCR beta diversity per million T cells dropped in a roughly linear way, and a significant reduction was already evident by age about 40.

In its sample, this clonotype was seen many times. Its antigen remains undetermined. One base away there is no much larger clone; base qualities are not given. Systemically healthy Caucasian individuals from Russia, around 38 in total and aged about 6 to 100 years, were included as donors. Each donor gave 9.5 to 10 milliliters of peripheral blood, drawn into EDTA-treated Vacutainer tubes. Ficoll-Paque density-gradient centrifugation was used to isolate PBMCs, with at least 7 million obtained per sample. Trizol reagent was used to extract total RNA from the PBMCs, yielding at least 5.5 micrograms per sample. For every donor, flow cytometry on a PBMC aliquot measured the percentage of naive CD45RAhigh/CD27high T cells.

This TCR came from a woman aged 55-69 years in good health. The V and J genes are TRBV7-2 and TRBJ2-1, with the D gene uncertain. Sequenced: blood. The DNA sequence follows: TGTGCCAGCACACTCAGATACCAACTACGGGAGCAGTTCTTC. It is translated as CASTLRYQLREQFF. The CDR3 plus the reference TRBV7-2 and TRBJ2-1 genes for the other parts give the full variable domain: GAGVSQSPSNKVTEKGKDVELRCDPISGHTALYWYRQSLGQGLEFLIYFQGNSAPDKSGLPSDRFSAERTGGSVSTLTIQRTQQEDSAVYLCASTLRYQLREQFFGPGTRLTVL.